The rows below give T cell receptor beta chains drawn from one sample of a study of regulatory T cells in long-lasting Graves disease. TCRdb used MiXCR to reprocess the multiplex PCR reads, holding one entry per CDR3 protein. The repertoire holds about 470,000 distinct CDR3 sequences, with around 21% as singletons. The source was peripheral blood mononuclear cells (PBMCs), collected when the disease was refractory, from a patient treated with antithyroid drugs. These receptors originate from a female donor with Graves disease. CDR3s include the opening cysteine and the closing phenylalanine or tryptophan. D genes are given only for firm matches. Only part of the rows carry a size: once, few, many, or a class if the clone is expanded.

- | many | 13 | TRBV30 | CAWSVFGTGELFF
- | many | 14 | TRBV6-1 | CASRLGRLNYGYTF
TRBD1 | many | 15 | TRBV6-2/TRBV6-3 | CASSYSQGIKETQYF
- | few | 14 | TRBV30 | CAWTKAGGKGAQHF
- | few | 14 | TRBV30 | CAWVDRSNTGELFF
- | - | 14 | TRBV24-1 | CATSDSGREETQYF
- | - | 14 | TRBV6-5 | CASSSDRSTDTQYF
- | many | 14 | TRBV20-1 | CSAPWWEAPYEQYF
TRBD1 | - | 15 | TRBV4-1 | CASSGETGGITEAFF
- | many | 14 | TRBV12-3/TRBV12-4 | CASSLGPTGYEQYF
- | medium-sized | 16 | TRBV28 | CASSSPGLALSGELFF
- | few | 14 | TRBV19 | CATGAPVFPYEQYF
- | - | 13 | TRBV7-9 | CASSIGSYNEQFF
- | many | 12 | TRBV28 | CASSWTTYEQYF
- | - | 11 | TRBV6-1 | CASLIGTEAFF
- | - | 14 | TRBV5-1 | CASSLDGPYYEQYF
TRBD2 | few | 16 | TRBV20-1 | CSARPLRRAGTHEQYF
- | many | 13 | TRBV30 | CAWAGTPLETQYF
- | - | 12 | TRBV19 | CASQDPSEKLFF
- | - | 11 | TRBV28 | CASLTTNLQYF
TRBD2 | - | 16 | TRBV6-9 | CASSFNPGLARETQYF
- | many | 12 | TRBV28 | CASSVWTGELFF
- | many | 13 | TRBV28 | CASSLNGWETQYF
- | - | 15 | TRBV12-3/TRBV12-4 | CASSLAGQNYNEQFF
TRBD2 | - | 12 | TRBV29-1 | CSTIAGGYEQYF
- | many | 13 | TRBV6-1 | CASSGALDYGYTF
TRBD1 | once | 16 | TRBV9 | CASSVQGTGGSYEQYF
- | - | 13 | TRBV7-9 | CASMEGQGYEQYF
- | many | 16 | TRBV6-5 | CASSSTVPSYNSPLHF
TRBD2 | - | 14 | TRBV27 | CASSIGTSLSEQYF
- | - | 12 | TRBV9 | CASSALGDEQYF
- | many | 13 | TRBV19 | CASSIVAEETQYF
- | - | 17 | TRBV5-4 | CASSLSIGKGGANVLTF
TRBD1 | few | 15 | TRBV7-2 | CASSSRDSSTDTQYF
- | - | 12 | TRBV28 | CASQLYDEKLFF
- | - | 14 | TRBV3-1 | CASSQYAGIQPQHF
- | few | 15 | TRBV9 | CASSGRDPNTGELFF
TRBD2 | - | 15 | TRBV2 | CASSLRAGENNEQFF
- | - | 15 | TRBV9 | CASSVGVGGPDTQYF